The rows below give T cell receptor beta chains drawn from one sample of a study of T cell responses to AZD1222 COVID-19 vaccine. Profiling relied on immunoSEQ multiplex PCR, and the TCRdb table lists in-frame clones only, not all of them. The sample consists of around 87,000 clones, roughly 93% of them appearing once. The material was peripheral blood, obtained on day 0 of AZD1222 vaccination. These receptors were obtained from an adult in good health. CDR3s include the opening cysteine and the closing phenylalanine or tryptophan. D genes are given only for firm matches.

D	V	J	CDR3
TRBD1	TRBV9	TRBJ2-5	CASSVLDRVGTQYF
TRBD1	TRBV28	TRBJ1-1	CASRLPPGQGATEAFF
NA	TRBV7-2	TRBJ2-6	CASSPRTVSGANVLTF
NA	TRBV7-9	TRBJ2-2	CASTFDTGGTGELFF
TRBD2	TRBV4-3	TRBJ2-1	CASSHTSGSTYNEQFF
NA	TRBV5-5	TRBJ1-1	CASSPIGDPEAFF
NA	TRBV29-1	TRBJ1-2	CSVEDLMGDRGYTF
TRBD1	TRBV10-3	TRBJ1-1	CAIHAGGMNTEAFF
NA	TRBV7-3	TRBJ2-3	CASSLIPRTDTQYF
NA	TRBV27	TRBJ1-1	CASNNIRGLTNTEAFF
NA	TRBV6-6	TRBJ2-7	CASSPLDEQYF
NA	TRBV9	TRBJ2-7	CASSLEGSSSYEQYF
TRBD1	TRBV11-2	TRBJ1-2	CASTRQGDYGYTF
NA	TRBV28	TRBJ1-2	CASSRDGNNYGYTF
TRBD2	TRBV5-1	TRBJ2-5	CASSQRGGKQETQYF
TRBD1	TRBV7-6	TRBJ1-3	CASSVGRGSGNTIYF
NA	TRBV4-3	TRBJ1-2	CASSQDAGTGGYTF
NA	TRBV5-5	TRBJ2-5	CASSLDTGGMETQYF
TRBD1	TRBV28	TRBJ2-1	CASSPQIRDRGNEQFF
NA	TRBV19	TRBJ2-2	CASSILQVYTGELFF
NA	TRBV18	TRBJ2-7	CASSPASGNYEQYF
NA	TRBV7-3	TRBJ1-6	CASSLTAAYNSPLHF
NA	TRBV4-3	TRBJ1-5	CASSQGRGQPQHF
NA	TRBV7-9	TRBJ1-5	CASSQGSNQPQHF